Below are 25 T cell receptor beta chains sequenced from a single sample in a study of T cell responses to AZD1222 COVID-19 vaccine. Generated by immunoSEQ multiplex PCR, the TCRdb table keeps only in-frame clones and is missing some. The sample shows about 190,000 clones, more than 80% of them seen only once. Source: peripheral blood, taken on day 0 of AZD1222 vaccination. All receptors come from an adult in good health.

The J gene is TRBJ2-7, the V gene TRBV6-2 or TRBV6-3, with 7 bases identical to TRBD2. Germline V gene data show CDR1 as MNHEY and CDR2 as SVGEGT. V dropped 0 bases and J dropped 3; count of bases not matched to a gene: 5. CDR3 length: 15 residues. CDR3 in amino acids: CASSYSAQRGYEQYF. As DNA, the CDR3 is TGTGCCAGCAGTTACTCGGCCCAGCGGGGCTACGAGCAGTACTTC.

V and J are TRBV19 and TRBJ2-3; D unclear. The length of the CDR3 is 14 residues. V was cut by 2 bases and J by 6 bases, with 12 bases left in between. Germline values: CDR1 LNHDA, CDR2 SQIVND (reference sequence). This CDR3 reads CASSIRLGVDTQYF. The CDR3 coding sequence is TGTGCCAGTAGTATACGTCTGGGCGTGGATACGCAGTATTTT.

The chain carries TRBV24-1 and TRBJ2-7; 7 positions agree with TRBD2. The CDR3 spans 13 residues. Germline lookup yields CDR1 KGHDR and CDR2 SFDVKD. With 7 bases clipped from V and 4 bases from J, the junction kept 6 bases outside the gene matches. The CDR3 region is CATSRGVGYEQYF. As DNA, the CDR3 is TGTGCCACCAGCCGGGGGGTCGGGTACGAGCAGTACTTC.

This clone was observed a single time. The chain combines TRBV19 with TRBJ1-2; TRBD1 agrees at 7 bases. The J segment lost 6 bases and the V segment lost 6 bases, leaving 13 bases of the junction unmatched. Germline CDR1 reads LNHDA; CDR2 reads SQIVND (reference sequence). The CDR3 runs to 15 residues. CDR3 nucleotide sequence: TGTGCCAGTAGGGTCCAGAGGGGGCCCACGGATGGCTACACCTTC. This gives the protein CASRVQRGPTDGYTF.

This clone was recorded only once. The chain employs TRBV19 and TRBJ2-2; 9 bases match TRBD2. This CDR3 spans 18 amino acids. J was trimmed by 2 bases and V by 5 bases; bases with no gene match: 12. Germline V gene data show CDR1 as LNHDA and CDR2 as SQIVND (reference sequence). The CDR3 region is CASSAYSGTSRNTGELFF. CDR3 coding DNA: TGTGCCAGTAGTGCATACTCCGGGACTAGCAGAAACACCGGGGAGCTGTTTTTT.

This clone is a singleton in its sample. The chain is built from TRBV6-1 and TRBJ1-2; 11 bases line up with TRBD1. Germline V gene data show CDR1 as MNHNS and CDR2 as SASEGT. The V segment lost 3 bases and the J segment 4 bases; nucleotides outside the gene matches: 4. CDR3 length: 15 amino acids. CDR3: CASSDGTGGRYGYTF. The CDR3 DNA follows: TGTGCCAGCAGTGACGGGACAGGGGGACGCTATGGCTACACCTTC.

The CDR3 region is CASSQGRTNYGYTF. CDR3 sequence (DNA): TGCGCCAGCAGCCAAGGACGGACGAACTATGGCTACACCTTC. This chain links TRBV4-1 with TRBJ1-2; no definite D call. Germline CDR1 is MGHRA and CDR2 is YSYEKL. The CDR3 sequence is 14 residues long. The V and J ends lost 1 base and 2 bases respectively, with 8 bases between them.

This chain links TRBV6-5 with TRBJ2-4, with 8 bases identical to TRBD2. The CDR3 is 13 amino acids. V trimming: 7 bases; J trimming: 7 bases; junction bases outside the gene matches: 6. The germline V gene encodes CDR1 MNHEY and CDR2 SVGAGI. DNA for the CDR3: TGTGCCAGCACCTCTCCGGGGGGGAACATTCAGTACTTC. It codes for CASTSPGGNIQYF.

In this sample, this clone turned up once. This chain uses TRBV5-8 with TRBJ1-5; D possibly corresponds to TRBD1 (6 bases). The CDR3 sequence is 15 residues long. CDR1 and CDR2 (germline): SGHTS, YDEGEE. Trimming took 0 bases from V and 4 from J, leaving 11 bases between them. In nucleotides, the CDR3 is TGTGCCAGCAGCTTGGCCACAACAGGGAATCAGCCCCAGCATTTT. Translated, it gives CASSLATTGNQPQHF.

The chain has TRBV23-1 and TRBJ2-1, with D perhaps TRBD2 (5 bases). TRBV23-1 carries the ORF label, with uncertain function. The CDR3 length is 15 residues. V lost 1 base to trimming and J lost 5 bases, with 12 bases between them. In nucleotides, the CDR3 is TGCGCCAGCAGTCAATGGCAGGACTTAAACAATGAGCAGTTCTTC. Its protein product is CASSQWQDLNNEQFF.

This chain uses TRBV4-1 with TRBJ2-1, with D uncertain. Trimming cost V 0 bases and J 8 bases, with 8 bases left between them. Germline V gene lookup returns CDR1 MGHRA and CDR2 YSYEKL. The CDR3 consists of 13 residues. CDR3 nucleotide sequence: TGCGCCAGCAGCCAAGAACCCGGGTATGAGCAGTTCTTC. Translating it yields CASSQEPGYEQFF.

The CDR3 spells CASSRRLAGPTDTQYF. CDR3 bases: TGTGCCAGCAGCCGTAGACTAGCGGGGCCCACAGATACGCAGTATTTT. The chain recombines TRBV7-9 with TRBJ2-3, with 11 bases that match TRBD2. The junction had 6 bases not matched to a gene; V was cut back by 5 bases and J by 2 bases. Germline V gene lookup returns CDR1 SEHNR and CDR2 FQNEAQ (reference sequence). The CDR3 contains 16 residues.

CDR3 bases: TGTGCCAGCATGACCGACAGGGAAGATGAAAAACTGTTTTTT. Amino acid sequence: CASMTDREDEKLFF. This rearrangement joins TRBV6-6 to TRBJ1-4, with 7 nucleotides matching TRBD1. The CDR3 runs 14 residues. CDR1 is MNHNY and CDR2 is SVGAGI in the germline V gene (reference sequence). J gave up 6 bases and V 7 bases, and 8 bases lay outside the gene matches.

The chain recombines TRBV5-8 with TRBJ1-2; D not certain. CDR3 length: 14 amino acids. V lost 3 bases and J 4 bases, leaving 13 bases between the germline ends. Looked up from germline, CDR1 is SGHTS and CDR2 is YDEGEE. The CDR3 sequence is CASSSRTRIYGYTF. CDR3 coding DNA: TGTGCCAGCAGCTCGCGAACGAGAATCTATGGCTACACCTTC.

J is TRBJ2-3 and V is TRBV3-1 (or the pseudogene TRBV3-2); 11 bases map to TRBD2. Germline-derived CDR1 and CDR2 are LGHDT and YNNKEL (reference sequence). The CDR3 loop spans 14 amino acids. Trimming at V came to 2 bases and at J to 5 bases, leaving 0 bases not matched to a gene. The CDR3 DNA reads TGTGCCAGCAGCCAAACTAGCGGGGGAGATACGCAGTATTTT. It translates to CASSQTSGGDTQYF.

The V gene is TRBV7-2, the J gene TRBJ2-7; TRBD1 aligns across 7 bases. The CDR3 length is 15 residues. The ends lost 5 bases at V and 2 bases at J; junction bases unmatched: 9. Germline CDR1 reads SGHTA; CDR2 reads FQGNSA. DNA of the CDR3: TGTGCCAGCAGCCAATGGGGTCAGGGGGCCTACGAGCAGTACTTC. This sequence encodes CASSQWGQGAYEQYF. Filled out from reference TRBV7-2 and TRBJ2-7, the complete variable domain reads GAGVSQSPSNKVTEKGKDVELRCDPISGHTALYWYRQSLGQGLEFLIYFQGNSAPDKSGLPSDRFSAERTGGSVSTLTIQRTQQEDSAVYLCASSQWGQGAYEQYFGPGTRLTVT.

The rearrangement uses TRBV5-1 and TRBJ1-1, with D perhaps matching TRBD1 (5 bases). V dropped 4 bases and J dropped 6 bases, with 10 bases sitting between them. The CDR3 length is 12 residues. The germline V gene encodes CDR1 SGHRS and CDR2 YFSETQ. CDR3 residues: CASSRDGAEAFF. The CDR3 DNA reads as TGCGCCAGCAGCCGGGACGGCGCTGAAGCTTTCTTT.

The chain couples TRBV5-6 to TRBJ2-2; TRBD1 agrees at 7 bases. In germline, CDR1 is SGHDT, CDR2 YYEEEE. Trimming removed 5 bases from V and 0 bases from J; junction bases left unmatched: 13. The CDR3 length is 18 residues. The CDR3 spells CASRRLTGVTANTGELFF. The CDR3 DNA is TGTGCCAGCAGACGACTTACAGGGGTTACTGCGAACACCGGGGAGCTGTTTTTT.

The rearrangement links TRBV4-1 to TRBJ2-1; TRBD1 matches at 10 bases. CDR1 is MGHRA and CDR2 is YSYEKL in the germline V gene. CDR3 length equals 15 residues. V was pared by 0 bases and J by 10 bases, with 6 bases of the junction left unmatched. The CDR3 here is CASSQDRRTGGEQFF. CDR3 nucleotides: TGCGCCAGCAGCCAAGATCGGAGGACAGGGGGGGAGCAGTTCTTC.

V gene TRBV5-6 combines with J gene TRBJ1-2; TRBD1 matches 10 bases. From germline, CDR1 is SGHDT and CDR2 YYEEEE. V was clipped by 0 bases and J by 0 bases; unmatched bases: 5. This CDR3 has 17 residues. The CDR3 reads CASSLVGTGVTNYGYTF. In nucleotides, the CDR3 is TGTGCCAGCAGCTTGGTTGGGACAGGGGTCACTAACTATGGCTACACCTTC. Full variable domain (missing parts from reference TRBV5-6 and TRBJ1-2): DAGVTQSPTHLIKTRGQQVTLRCSPKSGHDTVSWYQQALGQGPQFIFQYYEEEERQRGNFPDRFSGHQFPNYSSELNVNALLLGDSALYLCASSLVGTGVTNYGYTFGSGTRLTVV.

The chain carries TRBV4-3 and TRBJ2-7, with 8 bases identical to TRBD1. The germline gives CDR1 LGHNA, CDR2 YSLEER. This CDR3 region has 17 residues. V lost 0 bases and J lost 3; bases outside the gene matches: 10. CDR3 in amino acids: CASSQDPDRVGNYEQYF. CDR3 nucleotides: TGCGCCAGCAGCCAAGACCCGGACAGGGTAGGAAACTACGAGCAGTACTTC.

This chain joins TRBV5-6 and TRBJ1-4; 12 bases are shared with TRBD1. The J segment lost 8 bases and the V segment lost 3 bases, leaving 2 bases of the junction unmatched. The CDR3 spans 14 residues. Germline CDR1 and CDR2: SGHDT and YYEEEE. CDR3 sequence: CASSWDRGREKLFF. The DNA for the CDR3 is TGTGCCAGCAGCTGGGACAGGGGGCGAGAAAAACTGTTTTTT.

This chain connects TRBV4-1 to TRBJ1-2; D unresolved. The germline V and J ends were trimmed by 3 bases and 3 bases, with 14 bases remaining between them. Germline V lookup: CDR1 MGHRA, CDR2 YSYEKL. The CDR3 has 15 residues. The CDR3 region is CASSQAEAADYGYTF. Here the CDR3 DNA reads TGCGCCAGCAGCCAGGCCGAGGCGGCAGACTATGGCTACACCTTC.

The chain joins TRBV6-1 to TRBJ1-2; D unclear. V was pared by 0 bases and J by 4 bases, with 9 bases between. The CDR3 covers 14 residues. The germline gives CDR1 MNHNS, CDR2 SASEGT. CDR3 loop: CASSEARSLYGYTF. CDR3 sequence (DNA): TGTGCCAGCAGTGAAGCCAGGAGTCTCTATGGCTACACCTTC.

This chain connects TRBV7-2 to TRBJ2-3, with 14 positions matching TRBD2. Germline V gene data show CDR1 as SGHTA and CDR2 as FQGNSA. The CDR3 consists of 15 residues. The trim removed 5 bases at V and 8 bases at J, leaving 6 bases unmatched. CDR3 in DNA: TGTGCCAGCAGCGGGACTAGCGGGGGAATGGGTACGCAGTATTTT. Translated: CASSGTSGGMGTQYF.